Here is one T cell receptor (beta chain) with its context. The antigen remains unidentified. These data belong to a study of T-cell reconstitution after alpha-beta-depleted transplantation in children. Study findings and constraints: In patients about two months after transplant, alpha-beta T cells reportedly arose from several hundred expanded graft clones. Some patients owed their high day-60 TCRbeta diversity to surviving recipient T cells and thymic progenitors. A year had passed since transplant, and T-cell counts and diversity by then came mostly from newly produced T cells.

Trimming removed 3 bases at V and 6 bases at J, with 17 bases between. Germline-derived CDR1 and CDR2 are SGHTA and FQGNSA. The CDR3 contains 15 residues. Unique molecular identifiers were used to barcode this TCRbeta library. MiXCR, applied by TCRdb to the PCR reads, yields one record per CDR3 protein. Among 440,000 or so distinct CDR3 sequences listed, approximately 42% were seen once. This chain connects TRBV7-2 to TRBJ1-2; a weak D match, TRBD1 (6 bases). The material sequenced was PBMCs, taken before TCRalphabeta/CD19-depleted stem cell transplant. The sequence came from a girl aged 2-15 years with aplastic anemia, due to receive a stem cell transplant. CDR3 in amino acids: CASSFRDGTLDGYTF. The CDR3 DNA is TGTGCCAGCAGCTTCCGGGACGGGACATTGGATGGCTACACCTTC.